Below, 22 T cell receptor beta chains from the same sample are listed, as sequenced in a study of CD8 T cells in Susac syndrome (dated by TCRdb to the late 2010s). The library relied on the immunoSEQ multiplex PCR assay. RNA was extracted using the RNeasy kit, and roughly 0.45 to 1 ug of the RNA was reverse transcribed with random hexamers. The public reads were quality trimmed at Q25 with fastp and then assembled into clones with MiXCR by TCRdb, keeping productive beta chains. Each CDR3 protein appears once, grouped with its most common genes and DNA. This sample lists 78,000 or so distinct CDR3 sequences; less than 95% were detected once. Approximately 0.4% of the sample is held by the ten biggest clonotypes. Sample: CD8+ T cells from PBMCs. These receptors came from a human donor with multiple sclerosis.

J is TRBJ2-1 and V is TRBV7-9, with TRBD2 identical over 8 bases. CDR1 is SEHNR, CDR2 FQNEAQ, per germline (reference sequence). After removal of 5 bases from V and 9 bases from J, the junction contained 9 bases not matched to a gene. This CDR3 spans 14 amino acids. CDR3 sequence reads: CASSAPAGEGEQFF. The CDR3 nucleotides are TGTGCCAGCAGCGCTCCAGCGGGAGAGGGTGAGCAGTTCTTC.

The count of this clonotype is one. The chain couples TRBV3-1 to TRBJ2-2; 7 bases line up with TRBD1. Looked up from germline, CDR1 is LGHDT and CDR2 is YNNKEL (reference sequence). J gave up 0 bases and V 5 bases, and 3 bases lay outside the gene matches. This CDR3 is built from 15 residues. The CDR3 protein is CASSKQGTNTGELFF. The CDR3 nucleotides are TGTGCCAGCAGCAAACAGGGGACGAACACCGGGGAGCTGTTTTTT.

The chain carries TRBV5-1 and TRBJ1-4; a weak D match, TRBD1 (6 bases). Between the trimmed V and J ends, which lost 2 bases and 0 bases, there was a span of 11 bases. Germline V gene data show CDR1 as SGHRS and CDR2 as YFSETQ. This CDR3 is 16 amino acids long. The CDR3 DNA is TGCGCCAGCAGCTTTTTAAAGGGGGCAACTAATGAAAAACTGTTTTTT. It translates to CASSFLKGATNEKLFF.

The CDR3: CASSLRPGEVSSGANVLTF. CDR3 nucleotides: TGTGCCAGCAGCTTAAGGCCAGGGGAGGTGAGCTCTGGGGCCAACGTCCTGACTTTC. The rearrangement joins TRBV13 to TRBJ2-6; D is tentatively TRBD1 or TRBD2 (6 bases each). Germline values: CDR1 PRHDT, CDR2 FYEKMQ (reference sequence). The V gene lost 2 bases and the J gene lost 0 bases, with 17 bases spanning the gap. There are 19 residues in the CDR3.

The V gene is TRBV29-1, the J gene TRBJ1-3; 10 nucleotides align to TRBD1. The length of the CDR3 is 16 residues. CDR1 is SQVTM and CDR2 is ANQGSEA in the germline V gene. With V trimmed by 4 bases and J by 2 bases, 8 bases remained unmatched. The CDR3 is CSVAGTGENPGNTIYF. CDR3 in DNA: TGCAGCGTTGCCGGGACAGGGGAAAATCCTGGAAACACCATATATTTT.

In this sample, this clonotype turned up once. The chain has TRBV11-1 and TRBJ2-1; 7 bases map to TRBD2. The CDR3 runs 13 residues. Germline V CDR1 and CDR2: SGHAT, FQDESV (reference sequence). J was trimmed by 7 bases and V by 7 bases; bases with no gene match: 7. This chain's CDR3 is CASNAGDLNEQFF. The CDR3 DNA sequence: TGTGCCAGCAACGCGGGAGATCTTAATGAGCAGTTCTTC.

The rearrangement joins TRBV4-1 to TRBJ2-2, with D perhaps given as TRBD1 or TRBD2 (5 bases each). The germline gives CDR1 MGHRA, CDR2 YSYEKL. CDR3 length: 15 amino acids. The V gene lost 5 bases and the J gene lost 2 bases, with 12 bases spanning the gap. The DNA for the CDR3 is TGCGCCAGCAGCTTCCGGGACCGAAACACCGGGGAGCTGTTTTTT. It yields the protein CASSFRDRNTGELFF.

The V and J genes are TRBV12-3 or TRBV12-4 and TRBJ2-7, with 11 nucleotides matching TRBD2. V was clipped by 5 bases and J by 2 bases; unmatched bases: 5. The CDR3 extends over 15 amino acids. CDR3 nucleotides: TGTGCCAGCAGTAAGCATAGCGGGAGGGCCTACGAGCAGTACTTC. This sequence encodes CASSKHSGRAYEQYF.

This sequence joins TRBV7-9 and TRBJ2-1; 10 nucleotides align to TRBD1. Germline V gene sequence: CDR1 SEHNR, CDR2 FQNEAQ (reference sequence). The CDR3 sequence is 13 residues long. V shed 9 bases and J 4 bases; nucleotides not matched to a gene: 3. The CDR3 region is CASLGQGYNEQFF. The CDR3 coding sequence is TGTGCCAGTCTGGGACAGGGGTACAATGAGCAGTTCTTC.

The CDR3 sequence is CASSSYSGTGAEKLFF. CDR3 DNA sequence: TGTGCCAGCAGTAGTTATTCCGGGACAGGGGCTGAAAAACTGTTTTTT. This chain connects TRBV27 to TRBJ1-4, with 10 bases lining up with TRBD1. The V segment lost 5 bases and the J segment 7 bases; nucleotides outside the gene matches: 10. CDR3 length: 16 amino acids. CDR1 and CDR2 from the germline V gene are MNHEY and SMNVEV (reference sequence).

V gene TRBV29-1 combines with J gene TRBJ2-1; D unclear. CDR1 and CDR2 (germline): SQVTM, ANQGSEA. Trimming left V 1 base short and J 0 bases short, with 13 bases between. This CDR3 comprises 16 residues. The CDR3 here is CSVEGTGVGSYNEQFF. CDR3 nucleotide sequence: TGCAGCGTTGAAGGGACGGGTGTGGGCTCCTACAATGAGCAGTTCTTC.

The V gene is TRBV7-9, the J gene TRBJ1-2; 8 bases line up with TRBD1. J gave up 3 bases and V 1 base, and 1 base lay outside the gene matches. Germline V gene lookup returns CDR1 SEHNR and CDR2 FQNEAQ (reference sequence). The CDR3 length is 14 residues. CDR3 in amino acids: CASSLDRGDYGYTF. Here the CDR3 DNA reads TGTGCCAGCAGCTTAGACAGGGGGGACTATGGCTACACCTTC.

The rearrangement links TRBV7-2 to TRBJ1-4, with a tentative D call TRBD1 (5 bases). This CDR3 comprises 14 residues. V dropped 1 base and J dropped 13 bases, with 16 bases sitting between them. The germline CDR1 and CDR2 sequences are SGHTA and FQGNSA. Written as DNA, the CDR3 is TGTGCCAGCAGCTTAGAGCTCCGGGGGGATGGACTGTTTTTT. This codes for CASSLELRGDGLFF. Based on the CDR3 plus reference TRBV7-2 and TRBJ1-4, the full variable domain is GAGVSQSPSNKVTEKGKDVELRCDPISGHTALYWYRQSLGQGLEFLIYFQGNSAPDKSGLPSDRFSAERTGGSVSTLTIQRTQQEDSAVYLCASSLELRGDGLFFGSGTQLSVL.

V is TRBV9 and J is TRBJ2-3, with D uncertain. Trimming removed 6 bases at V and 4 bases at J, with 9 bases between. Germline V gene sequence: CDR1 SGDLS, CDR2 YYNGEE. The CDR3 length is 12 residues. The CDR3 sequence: CASTPTPDTQYF. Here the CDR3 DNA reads TGTGCCAGCACCCCGACCCCAGATACGCAGTATTTT.

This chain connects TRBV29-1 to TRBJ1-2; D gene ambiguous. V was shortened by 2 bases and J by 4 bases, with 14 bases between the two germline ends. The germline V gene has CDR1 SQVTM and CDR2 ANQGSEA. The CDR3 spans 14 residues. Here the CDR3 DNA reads TGCAGCGTTGAACAGAGTCATGAGATCTATGGCTACACCTTC. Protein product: CSVEQSHEIYGYTF.

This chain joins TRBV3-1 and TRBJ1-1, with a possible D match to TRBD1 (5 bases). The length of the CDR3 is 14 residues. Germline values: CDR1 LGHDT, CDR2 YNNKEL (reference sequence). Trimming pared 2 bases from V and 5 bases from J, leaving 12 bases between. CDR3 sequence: CASSQRGQRTEAFF. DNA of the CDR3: TGTGCCAGCAGCCAAAGAGGACAACGGACTGAAGCTTTCTTT.

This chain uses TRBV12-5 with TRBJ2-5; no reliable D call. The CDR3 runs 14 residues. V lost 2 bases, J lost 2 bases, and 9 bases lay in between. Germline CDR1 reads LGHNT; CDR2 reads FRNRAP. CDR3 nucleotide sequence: TGTGCTAGTGGTTTGATCGGTGTGCAAGAGACCCAGTACTTC. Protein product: CASGLIGVQETQYF.

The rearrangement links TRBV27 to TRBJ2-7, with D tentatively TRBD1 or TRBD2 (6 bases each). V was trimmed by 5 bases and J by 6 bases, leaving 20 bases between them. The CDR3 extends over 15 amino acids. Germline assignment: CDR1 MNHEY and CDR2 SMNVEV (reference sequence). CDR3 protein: CASSARASWGAEQYF. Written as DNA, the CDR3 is TGTGCCAGCAGTGCCCGGGCTAGTTGGGGGGCCGAGCAGTACTTC.

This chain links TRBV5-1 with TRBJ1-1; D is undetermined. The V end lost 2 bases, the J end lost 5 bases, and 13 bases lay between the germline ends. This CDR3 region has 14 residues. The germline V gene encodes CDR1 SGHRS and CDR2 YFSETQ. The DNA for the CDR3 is TGCGCCAGCAGCTTCGACACCCCGGGGACTGAAGCTTTCTTT. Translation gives CASSFDTPGTEAFF.

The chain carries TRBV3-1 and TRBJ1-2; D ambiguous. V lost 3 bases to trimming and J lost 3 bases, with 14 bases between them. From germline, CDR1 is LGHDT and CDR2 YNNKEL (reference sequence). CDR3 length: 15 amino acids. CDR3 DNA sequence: TGTGCCAGCAGCCATACAGCTAACTCCTACTATGGCTACACCTTC. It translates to CASSHTANSYYGYTF.

CDR3 loop: CASSPGTGGSEQYF. The CDR3 nucleotides are TGTGCCAGCAGCCCAGGGACAGGGGGCAGCGAGCAGTACTTC. The rearrangement uses TRBV7-3 and TRBJ2-7, with 12 bases lining up with TRBD1. CDR3 length equals 14 residues. J was trimmed by 6 bases and V by 5 bases; bases with no gene match: 5. Germline V CDR1 and CDR2: SGHTA, FQGTGA.

CDR3 in DNA: TGTGCCAGTAGCCTTCAACGGACAGAAGCTTTCTTT. Amino acids: CASSLQRTEAFF. The chain carries TRBV19 and TRBJ1-1; tentative D call: TRBD1 (5 bases). The CDR3 consists of 12 residues. CDR1 and CDR2 (germline): LNHDA, SQIVND (reference sequence). V was pared by 6 bases and J by 8 bases, with 13 bases between. Combining the CDR3 with reference TRBV19 and TRBJ1-1 gives the whole variable domain DGGITQSPKYLFRKEGQNVTLSCEQNLNHDAMYWYRQDPGQGLRLIYYSQIVNDFQKGDIAEGYSVSREKKESFPLTVTSAQKNPTAFYLCASSLQRTEAFFGQGTRLTVV.